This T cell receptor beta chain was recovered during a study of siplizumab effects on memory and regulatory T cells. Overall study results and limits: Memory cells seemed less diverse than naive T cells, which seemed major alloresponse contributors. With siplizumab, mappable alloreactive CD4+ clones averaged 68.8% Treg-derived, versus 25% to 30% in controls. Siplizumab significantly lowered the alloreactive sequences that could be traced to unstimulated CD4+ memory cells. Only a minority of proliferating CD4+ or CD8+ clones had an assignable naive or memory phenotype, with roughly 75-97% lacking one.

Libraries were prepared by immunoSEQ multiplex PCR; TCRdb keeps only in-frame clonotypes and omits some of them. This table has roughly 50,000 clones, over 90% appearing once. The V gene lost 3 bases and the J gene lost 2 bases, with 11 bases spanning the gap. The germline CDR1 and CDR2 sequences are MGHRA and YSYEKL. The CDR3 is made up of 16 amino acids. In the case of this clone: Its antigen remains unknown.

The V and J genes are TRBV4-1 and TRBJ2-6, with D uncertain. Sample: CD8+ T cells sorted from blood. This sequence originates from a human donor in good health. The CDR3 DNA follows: TGCGCCAGCAGCCATCCCTCCGGTACTGGGGCCAACGTCCTGACTTTC. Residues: CASSHPSGTGANVLTF.